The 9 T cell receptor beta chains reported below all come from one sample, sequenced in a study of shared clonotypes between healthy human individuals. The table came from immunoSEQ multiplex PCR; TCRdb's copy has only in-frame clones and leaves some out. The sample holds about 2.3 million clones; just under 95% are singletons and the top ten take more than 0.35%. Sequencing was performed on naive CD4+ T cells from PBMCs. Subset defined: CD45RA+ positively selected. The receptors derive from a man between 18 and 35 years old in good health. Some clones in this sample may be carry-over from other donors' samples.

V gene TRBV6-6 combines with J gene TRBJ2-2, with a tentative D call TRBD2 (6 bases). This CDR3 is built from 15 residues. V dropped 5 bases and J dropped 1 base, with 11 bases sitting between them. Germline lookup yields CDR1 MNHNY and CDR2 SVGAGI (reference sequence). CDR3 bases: TGTGCCAGCAGTAATAGGCGGGGGAACACCGGGGAGCTGTTTTTT. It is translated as CASSNRRGNTGELFF.

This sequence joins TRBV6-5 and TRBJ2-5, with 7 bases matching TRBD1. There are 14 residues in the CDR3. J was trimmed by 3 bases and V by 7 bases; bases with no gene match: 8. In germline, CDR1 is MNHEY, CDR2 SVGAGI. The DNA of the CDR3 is TGTGCCAGCACGCCCCCGGGACAGAAAGAGACCCAGTACTTC. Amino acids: CASTPPGQKETQYF.

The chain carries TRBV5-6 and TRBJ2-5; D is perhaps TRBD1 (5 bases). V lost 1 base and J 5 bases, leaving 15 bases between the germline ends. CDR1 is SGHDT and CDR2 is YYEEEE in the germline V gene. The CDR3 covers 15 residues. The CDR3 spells CASSLYQGGRETQYF. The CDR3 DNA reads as TGTGCCAGCAGCTTGTACCAGGGCGGAAGGGAGACCCAGTACTTC. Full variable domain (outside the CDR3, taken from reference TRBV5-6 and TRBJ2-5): DAGVTQSPTHLIKTRGQQVTLRCSPKSGHDTVSWYQQALGQGPQFIFQYYEEEERQRGNFPDRFSGHQFPNYSSELNVNALLLGDSALYLCASSLYQGGRETQYFGPGTRLLVL.

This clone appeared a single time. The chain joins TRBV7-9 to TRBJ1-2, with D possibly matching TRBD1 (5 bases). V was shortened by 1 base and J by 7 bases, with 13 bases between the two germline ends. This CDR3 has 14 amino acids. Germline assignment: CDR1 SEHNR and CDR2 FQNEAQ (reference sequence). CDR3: CASSLEARVGGYTF. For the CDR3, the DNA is TGTGCCAGCAGCTTAGAGGCCAGGGTTGGTGGCTACACCTTC.

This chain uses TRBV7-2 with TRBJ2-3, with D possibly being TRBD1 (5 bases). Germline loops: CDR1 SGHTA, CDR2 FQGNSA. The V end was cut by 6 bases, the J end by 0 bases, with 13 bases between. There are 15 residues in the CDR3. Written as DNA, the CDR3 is TGTGCCAGCAGGCCTACAGGACCTAGCACAGATACGCAGTATTTT. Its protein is CASRPTGPSTDTQYF.

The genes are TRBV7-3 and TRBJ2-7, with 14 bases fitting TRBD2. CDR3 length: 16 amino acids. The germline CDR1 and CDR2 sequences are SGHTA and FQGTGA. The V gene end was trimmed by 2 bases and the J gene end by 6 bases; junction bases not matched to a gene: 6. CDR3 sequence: CASSLLGTSGSGEQYF. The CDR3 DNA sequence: TGTGCCAGCAGCTTACTCGGGACTAGCGGGAGTGGCGAGCAGTACTTC.

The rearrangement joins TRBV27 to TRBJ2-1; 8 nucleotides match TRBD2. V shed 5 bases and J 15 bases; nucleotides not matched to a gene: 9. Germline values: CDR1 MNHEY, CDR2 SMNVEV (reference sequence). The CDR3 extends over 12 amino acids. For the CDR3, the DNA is TGTGCCAGCAGTCCCGGGGGGGTCCGGTGGTTCTTC. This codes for CASSPGGVRWFF.

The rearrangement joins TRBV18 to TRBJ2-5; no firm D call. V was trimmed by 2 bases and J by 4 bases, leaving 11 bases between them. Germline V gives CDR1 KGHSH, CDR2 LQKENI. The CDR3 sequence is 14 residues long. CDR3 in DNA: TGTGCCAGCTCACCAGATCGCCGGACAGAGACCCAGTACTTC. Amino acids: CASSPDRRTETQYF.

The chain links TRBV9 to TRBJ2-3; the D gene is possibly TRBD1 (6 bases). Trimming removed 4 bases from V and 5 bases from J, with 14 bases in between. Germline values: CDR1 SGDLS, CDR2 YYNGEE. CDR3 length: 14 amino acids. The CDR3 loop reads CASSTTGWEDTQYF. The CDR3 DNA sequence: TGTGCCAGCAGCACTACAGGGTGGGAAGATACGCAGTATTTT.